The 6 T cell receptor beta chains below come from one sample, sequenced in a study of technical replicates of blood from a handful of donors. Assay used: immunoSEQ multiplex PCR; TCRdb lists only in-frame clones, some missing. This table has tens of thousands of clones, around 89% appearing once. What was sequenced was PBMCs. Every receptor here comes from a human donor in good health. Some clones in this sample may be carry-over from other donors' samples.

The chain uses TRBV7-9 and TRBJ2-3; TRBD1 aligns across 10 bases. There are 18 residues in the CDR3. V lost 5 bases and J lost 1; bases outside the gene matches: 12. Looked up from germline, CDR1 is SEHNR and CDR2 is FQNEAQ (reference sequence). CDR3 nucleotides: TGTGCCAGCAGCCGATACCGGACAGGGGGGGACCGCACAGATACGCAGTATTTT. This codes for CASSRYRTGGDRTDTQYF.

This chain connects TRBV4-2 to TRBJ2-3; 7 positions agree with TRBD2. The junction had 8 bases not matched to a gene; V was cut back by 0 bases and J by 5 bases. The CDR3 sequence is 16 residues long. Germline lookup yields CDR1 LGHNA and CDR2 YNFKEQ. CDR3 region: CASSQDWNGGLDTQYF. The CDR3 nucleotides are TGTGCCAGCAGCCAAGATTGGAACGGGGGGTTAGATACGCAGTATTTT.

V is TRBV4-3 and J is TRBJ2-1; 10 bases are shared with TRBD2. The CDR3 is 15 amino acids. J was trimmed by 8 bases and V by 0 bases; bases with no gene match: 4. Germline V gene sequence: CDR1 LGHNA, CDR2 YSLEER. Written as DNA, the CDR3 is TGCGCCAGCAGCCAAGATGTAGCGGGGGGCGATGAGCAGTTCTTC. Translating gives CASSQDVAGGDEQFF.

The chain recombines TRBV6-5 with TRBJ2-7, with 12 nucleotides matching TRBD2. CDR1 is MNHEY, CDR2 SVGAGI, per germline. Trimming took 0 bases from V and 6 from J; bases not matched to a gene: 3. The CDR3 is 15 amino acids. Written as DNA, the CDR3 is TGTGCCAGCAGTTACTCGACTAGCGGGAGAGGCGAGCAGTACTTC. This sequence encodes CASSYSTSGRGEQYF.

The genes are TRBV25-1 and TRBJ1-1; 11 bases fit TRBD1. CDR3 size: 14 residues. Trimming cost V 1 base and J 7 bases; bases outside gene matches: 2. In germline, CDR1 is MGHDK, CDR2 SYGVNS. The CDR3 loop reads CASSESGTGGEAFF. The CDR3 coding sequence is TGTGCCAGCAGTGAATCAGGGACAGGGGGTGAAGCTTTCTTT.

The rearrangement links TRBV30 to TRBJ1-2; 10 bases map to TRBD1. CDR1 and CDR2 from the germline V gene are GTSNPN and SVGIG (reference sequence). V was clipped by 3 bases and J by 7 bases; unmatched bases: 8. The CDR3 has 14 residues. CDR3 coding DNA: TGTGCCTGGAGCCCCGGGACAGGGGTTGGTGGCTACACCTTC. Protein: CAWSPGTGVGGYTF. Full variable domain (missing parts from reference TRBV30 and TRBJ1-2): SQTIHQWPATLVQPVGSPLSLECTVEGTSNPNLYWYRQAAGRGLQLLFYSVGIGQISSEVPQNLSASRPQDRQFILSSKKLLLSDSGFYLCAWSPGTGVGGYTFGSGTRLTVV.